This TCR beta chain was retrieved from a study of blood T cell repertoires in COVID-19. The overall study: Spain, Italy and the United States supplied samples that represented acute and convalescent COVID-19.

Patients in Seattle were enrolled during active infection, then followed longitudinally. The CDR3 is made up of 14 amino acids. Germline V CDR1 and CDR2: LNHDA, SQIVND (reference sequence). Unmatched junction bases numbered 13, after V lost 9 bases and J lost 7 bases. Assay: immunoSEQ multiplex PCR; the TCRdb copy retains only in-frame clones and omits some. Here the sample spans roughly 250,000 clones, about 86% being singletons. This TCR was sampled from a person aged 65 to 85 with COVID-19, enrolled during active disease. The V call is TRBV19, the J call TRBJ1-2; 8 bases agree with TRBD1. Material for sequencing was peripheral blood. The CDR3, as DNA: TGTGCCAGCGGGACAGGCGGTGAGATGGGTGGCTACACCTTC. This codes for CASGTGGEMGGYTF.